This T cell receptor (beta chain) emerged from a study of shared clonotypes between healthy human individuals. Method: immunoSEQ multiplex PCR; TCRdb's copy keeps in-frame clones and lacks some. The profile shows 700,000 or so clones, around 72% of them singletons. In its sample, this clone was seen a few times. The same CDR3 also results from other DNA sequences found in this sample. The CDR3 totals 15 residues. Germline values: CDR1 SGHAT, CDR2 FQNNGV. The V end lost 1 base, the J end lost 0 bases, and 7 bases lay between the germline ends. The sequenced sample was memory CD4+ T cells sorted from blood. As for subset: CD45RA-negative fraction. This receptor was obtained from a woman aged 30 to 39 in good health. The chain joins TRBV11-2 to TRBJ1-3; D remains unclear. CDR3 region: CASSLVPGSGNTIYF. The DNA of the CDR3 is TGTGCCAGCAGCTTAGTACCGGGCTCTGGAAACACCATATATTTT.